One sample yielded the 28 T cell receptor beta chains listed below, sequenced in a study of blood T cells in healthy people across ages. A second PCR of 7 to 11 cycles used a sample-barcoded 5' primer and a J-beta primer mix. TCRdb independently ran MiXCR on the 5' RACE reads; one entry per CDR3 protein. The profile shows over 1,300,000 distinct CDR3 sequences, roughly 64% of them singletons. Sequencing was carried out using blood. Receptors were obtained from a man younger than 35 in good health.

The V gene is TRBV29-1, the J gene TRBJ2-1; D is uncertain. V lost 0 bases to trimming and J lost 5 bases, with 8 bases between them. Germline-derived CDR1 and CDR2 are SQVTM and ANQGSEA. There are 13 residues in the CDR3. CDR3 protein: CSVEDGGDNEQFF. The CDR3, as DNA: TGCAGCGTTGAAGATGGCGGTGACAATGAGCAGTTCTTC.

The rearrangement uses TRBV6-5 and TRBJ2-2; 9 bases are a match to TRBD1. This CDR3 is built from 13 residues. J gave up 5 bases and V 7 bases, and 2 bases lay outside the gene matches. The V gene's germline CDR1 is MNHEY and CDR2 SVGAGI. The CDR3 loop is CASNRGQTGELFF. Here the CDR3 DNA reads TGTGCCAGCAACAGGGGGCAGACCGGGGAGCTGTTTTTT.

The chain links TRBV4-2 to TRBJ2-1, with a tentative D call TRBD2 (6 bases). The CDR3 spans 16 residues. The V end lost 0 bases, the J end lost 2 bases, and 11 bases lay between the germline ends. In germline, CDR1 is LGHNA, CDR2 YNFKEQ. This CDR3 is CASSQDREHPYNEQFF. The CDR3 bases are TGTGCCAGCAGCCAAGATCGGGAGCACCCCTACAATGAGCAGTTCTTC.

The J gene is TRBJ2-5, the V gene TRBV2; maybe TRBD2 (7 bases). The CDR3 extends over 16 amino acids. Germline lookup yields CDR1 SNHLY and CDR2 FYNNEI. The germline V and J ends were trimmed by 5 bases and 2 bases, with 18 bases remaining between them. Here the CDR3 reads CASSTMRGGGQETQYF. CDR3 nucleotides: TGTGCCAGCAGTACAATGAGGGGAGGGGGACAAGAGACCCAGTACTTC.

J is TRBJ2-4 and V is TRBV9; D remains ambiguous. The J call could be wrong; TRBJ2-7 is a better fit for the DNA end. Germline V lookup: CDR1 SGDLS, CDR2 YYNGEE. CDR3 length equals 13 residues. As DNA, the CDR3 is TGTGCCAGCATCCAAGACCGACCCTACGAGCAGTACTTC. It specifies CASIQDRPYEQYF.

CDR3 amino acids: CASTTGDQPQHF. The CDR3 DNA reads as TGTGCCAGCACCACAGGGGATCAGCCCCAGCATTTT. The chain links TRBV2 to TRBJ1-5, with 7 bases matching TRBD1. This CDR3 is 12 amino acids long. Germline lookup yields CDR1 SNHLY and CDR2 FYNNEI. V shed 7 bases, J shed 5 bases, and the junction held 2 bases outside the gene matches.

CDR3 protein: CASSVPGITEAFF. In DNA, the CDR3 is TGTGCCAGCAGTGTCCCAGGGATCACTGAAGCTTTCTTT. The gene calls are TRBV12-3 or TRBV12-4 and TRBJ1-1; D might be TRBD1 (5 bases). V was cut by 5 bases and J by 4 bases, with 11 bases left in between. The CDR3 sequence is 13 residues long.

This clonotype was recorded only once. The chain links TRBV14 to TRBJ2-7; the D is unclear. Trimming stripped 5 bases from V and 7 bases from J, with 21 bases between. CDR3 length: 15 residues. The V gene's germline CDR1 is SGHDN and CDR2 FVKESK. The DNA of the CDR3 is TGTGCCAGCAGCTTTGGGCCGAGCGCACACAATGAGCAGTACTTC. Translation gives CASSFGPSAHNEQYF.

The chain's CDR3 is CATSRVGAYQETQYF. CDR3 DNA sequence: TGTGCCACCAGCAGAGTTGGTGCTTACCAAGAGACCCAGTACTTC. The rearrangement joins TRBV15 to TRBJ2-5; D is unresolved. Germline CDR1 is LNHNV and CDR2 is YYDKDF (reference sequence). V was cut by 1 base and J by 0 bases, with 9 bases left in between. CDR3 length: 15 amino acids.

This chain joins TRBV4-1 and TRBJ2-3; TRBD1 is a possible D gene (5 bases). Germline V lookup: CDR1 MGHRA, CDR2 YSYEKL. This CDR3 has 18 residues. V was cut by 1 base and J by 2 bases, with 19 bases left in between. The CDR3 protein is CASSQVFVNQGPTDTQYF. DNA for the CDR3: TGCGCCAGCAGCCAAGTTTTTGTCAACCAGGGTCCCACAGATACGCAGTATTTT.

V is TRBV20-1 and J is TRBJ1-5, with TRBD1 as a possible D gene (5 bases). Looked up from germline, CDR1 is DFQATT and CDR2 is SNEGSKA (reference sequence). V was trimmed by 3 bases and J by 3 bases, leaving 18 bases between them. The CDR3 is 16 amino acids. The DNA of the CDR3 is TGCAGTGCTAGGGCGCTCCTCGACGGACACAATCAGCCCCAGCATTTT. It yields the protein CSARALLDGHNQPQHF.

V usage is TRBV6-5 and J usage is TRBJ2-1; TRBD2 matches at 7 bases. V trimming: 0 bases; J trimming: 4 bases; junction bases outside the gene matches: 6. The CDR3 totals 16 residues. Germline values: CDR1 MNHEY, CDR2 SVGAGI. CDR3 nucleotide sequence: TGTGCCAGCAGTTACTCGAATAGCGGGTATTACAATGAGCAGTTCTTC. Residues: CASSYSNSGYYNEQFF.

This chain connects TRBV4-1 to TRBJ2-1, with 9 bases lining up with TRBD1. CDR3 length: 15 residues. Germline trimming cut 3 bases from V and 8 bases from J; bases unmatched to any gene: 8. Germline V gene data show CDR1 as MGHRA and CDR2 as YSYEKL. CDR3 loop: CASSQLPGQGYEQFF. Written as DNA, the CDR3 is TGCGCCAGCAGCCAGCTACCGGGACAGGGATATGAGCAGTTCTTC.

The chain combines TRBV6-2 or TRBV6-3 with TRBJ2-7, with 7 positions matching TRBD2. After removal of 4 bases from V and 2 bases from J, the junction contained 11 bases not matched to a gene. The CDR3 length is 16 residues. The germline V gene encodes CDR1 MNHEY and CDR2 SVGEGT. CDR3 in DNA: TGTGCCAGCAGTTTACCGGGAGGTCAACTAACCTACGAGCAGTACTTC. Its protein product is CASSLPGGQLTYEQYF.

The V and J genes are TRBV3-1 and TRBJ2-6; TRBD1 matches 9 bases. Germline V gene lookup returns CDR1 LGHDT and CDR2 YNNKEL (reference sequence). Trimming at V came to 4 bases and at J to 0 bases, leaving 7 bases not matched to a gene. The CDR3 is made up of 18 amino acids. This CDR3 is CASSLPGQGLSGANVLTF. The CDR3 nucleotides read TGTGCCAGCAGCCTCCCGGGACAGGGTCTCTCTGGGGCCAACGTCCTGACTTTC.

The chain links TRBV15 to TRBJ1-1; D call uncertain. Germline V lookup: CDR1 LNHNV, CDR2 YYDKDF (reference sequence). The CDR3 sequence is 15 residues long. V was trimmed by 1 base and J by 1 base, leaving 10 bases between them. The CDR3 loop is CATSRVDRGNTEAFF. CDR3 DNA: TGTGCCACCAGCAGAGTCGACCGAGGGAACACTGAAGCTTTCTTT.

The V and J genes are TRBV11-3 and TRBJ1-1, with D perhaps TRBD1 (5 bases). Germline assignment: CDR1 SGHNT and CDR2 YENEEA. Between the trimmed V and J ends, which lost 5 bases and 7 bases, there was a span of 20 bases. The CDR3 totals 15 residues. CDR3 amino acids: CASSRFSGQGGEAFF. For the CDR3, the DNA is TGTGCCAGCAGCCGTTTCTCAGGCCAGGGAGGTGAAGCTTTCTTT.

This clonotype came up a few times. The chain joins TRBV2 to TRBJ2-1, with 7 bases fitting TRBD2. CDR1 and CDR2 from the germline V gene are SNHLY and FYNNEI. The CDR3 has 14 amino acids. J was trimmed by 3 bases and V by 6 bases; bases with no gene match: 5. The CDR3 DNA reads TGTGCCAGCAGACGCGGGAGTGGCTACAATGAGCAGTTCTTC. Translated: CASRRGSGYNEQFF. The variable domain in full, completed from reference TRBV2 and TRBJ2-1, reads EPEVTQTPSHQVTQMGQEVILRCVPISNHLYFYWYRQILGQKVEFLVSFYNNEISEKSEIFDDQFSVERPDGSNFTLKIRSTKLEDSAMYFCASRRGSGYNEQFFGPGTRLTVL.

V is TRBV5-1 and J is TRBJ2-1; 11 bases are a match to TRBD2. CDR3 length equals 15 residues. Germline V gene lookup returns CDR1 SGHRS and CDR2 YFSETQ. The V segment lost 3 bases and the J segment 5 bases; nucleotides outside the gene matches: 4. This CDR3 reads CASSSGLADNNEQFF. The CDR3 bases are TGCGCCAGCAGCTCGGGACTAGCGGACAACAATGAGCAGTTCTTC.

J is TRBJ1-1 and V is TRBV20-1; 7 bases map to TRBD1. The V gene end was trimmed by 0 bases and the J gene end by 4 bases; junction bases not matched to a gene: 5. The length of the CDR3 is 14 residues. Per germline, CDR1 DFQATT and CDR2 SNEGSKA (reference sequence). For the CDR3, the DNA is TGCAGTGCTAGAGAGACAGGGCTGGGCACTGAAGCTTTCTTT. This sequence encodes CSARETGLGTEAFF.

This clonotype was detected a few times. CDR3 residues: CASSPPQGAADTEAFF. The CDR3 bases are TGTGCCAGCAGCCCGCCCCAGGGGGCGGCGGACACTGAAGCTTTCTTT. V gene TRBV9 combines with J gene TRBJ1-1; 8 bases line up with TRBD1. The V gene end was trimmed by 4 bases and the J gene end by 3 bases; junction bases not matched to a gene: 11. Germline V gene data show CDR1 as SGDLS and CDR2 as YYNGEE. CDR3 size: 16 residues.

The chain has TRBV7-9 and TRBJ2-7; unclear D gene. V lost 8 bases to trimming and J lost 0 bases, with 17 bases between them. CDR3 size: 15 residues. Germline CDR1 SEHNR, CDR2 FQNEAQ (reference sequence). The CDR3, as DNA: TGTGCCAGCTCTCAACCTTCCCCGAGCTCCTACGAGCAGTACTTC. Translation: CASSQPSPSSYEQYF.

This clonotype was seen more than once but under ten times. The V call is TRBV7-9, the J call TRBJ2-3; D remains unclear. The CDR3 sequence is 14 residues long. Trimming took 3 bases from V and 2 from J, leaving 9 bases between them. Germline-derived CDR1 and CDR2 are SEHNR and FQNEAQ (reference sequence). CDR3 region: CASSFTRNTDTQYF. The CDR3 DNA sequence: TGTGCCAGCAGCTTCACGCGGAACACAGATACGCAGTATTTT.

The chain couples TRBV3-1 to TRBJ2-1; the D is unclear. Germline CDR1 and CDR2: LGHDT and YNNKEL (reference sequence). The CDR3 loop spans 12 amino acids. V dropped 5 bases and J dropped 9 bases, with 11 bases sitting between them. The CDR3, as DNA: TGTGCCAGCAGCATTCGGACCCGTGAGCAGTTCTTC. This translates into CASSIRTREQFF.

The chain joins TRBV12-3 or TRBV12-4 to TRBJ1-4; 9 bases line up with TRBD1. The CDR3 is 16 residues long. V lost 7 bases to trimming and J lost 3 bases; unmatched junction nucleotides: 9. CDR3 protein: CASNTGTGLANEKLFF. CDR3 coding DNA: TGTGCCAGCAATACCGGGACAGGGCTGGCTAATGAAAAACTGTTTTTT.

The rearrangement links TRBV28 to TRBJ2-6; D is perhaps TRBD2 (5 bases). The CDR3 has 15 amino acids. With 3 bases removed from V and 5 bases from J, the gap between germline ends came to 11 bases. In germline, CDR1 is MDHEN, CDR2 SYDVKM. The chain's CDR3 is CASSFEGVWANVLTF. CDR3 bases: TGTGCCAGCAGTTTTGAGGGCGTTTGGGCCAACGTCCTGACTTTC.

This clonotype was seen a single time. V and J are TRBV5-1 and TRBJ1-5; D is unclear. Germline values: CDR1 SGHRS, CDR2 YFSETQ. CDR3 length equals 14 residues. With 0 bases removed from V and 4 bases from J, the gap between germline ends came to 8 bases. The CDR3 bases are TGCGCCAGCAGCTTGGTGGGCTTGAATCAGCCCCAGCATTTT. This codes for CASSLVGLNQPQHF. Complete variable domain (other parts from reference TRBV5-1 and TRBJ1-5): KAGVTQTPRYLIKTRGQQVTLSCSPISGHRSVSWYQQTPGQGLQFLFEYFSETQRNKGNFPGRFSGRQFSNSRSEMNVSTLELGDSALYLCASSLVGLNQPQHFGDGTRLSIL.

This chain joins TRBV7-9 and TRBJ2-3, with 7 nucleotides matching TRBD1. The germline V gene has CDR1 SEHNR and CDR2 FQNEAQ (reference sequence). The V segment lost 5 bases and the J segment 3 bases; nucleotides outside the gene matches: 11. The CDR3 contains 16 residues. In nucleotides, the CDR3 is TGTGCCAGCAGCCCCCGACAGGGAGAAAGAACAGATACGCAGTATTTT. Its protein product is CASSPRQGERTDTQYF.